This TCR beta chain was profiled in a study of OX40 agonist ivuxolimab in advanced cancers. The CDR3 contains 13 residues. Germline-derived CDR1 and CDR2 are MDHEN and SYDVKM. Unmatched junction bases numbered 5, after V lost 3 bases and J lost 7 bases. Autoimmune disease history or systemic immunosuppression led to patients being barred. Assay: immunoSEQ multiplex PCR; the TCRdb copy retains only in-frame clones and omits some. The table has some 77,000 clones, around 88% seen once. The receptor comes from an adult with an advanced solid tumor such as melanoma, head and neck, liver or kidney cancer. This chain uses TRBV28 with TRBJ1-2; 7 bases are a match to TRBD1. The material was CD4+ or CD8+ T cells sorted from blood, obtained in a trial of the OX40 agonist ivuxolimab. CDR3 in amino acids: CASSLGGGFGYTF. CDR3 DNA: TGTGCCAGCAGTTTGGGAGGGGGCTTTGGCTACACCTTC.